The source of this T cell receptor (beta chain) is a study of T-cell reconstitution after alpha-beta-depleted transplantation in children. Ten or more counts support this clonotype. V lost 6 bases and J lost 3; bases outside the gene matches: 3. Germline V CDR1 and CDR2: ENHRY, SYGVKD. This CDR3 is 15 amino acids long. A library of TCRbeta sequences, prepared with unique molecular identifiers, was generated. TCRdb re-called the PCR reads through MiXCR, storing one row per CDR3 protein. Here the sample spans 200,000 to 250,000 distinct CDR3 sequences, 8.5% to 10% being singletons. The TCR was taken from a human donor who donated a stem cell graft to a child with acute lymphoblastic leukemia. The chain recombines TRBV10-3 with TRBJ2-3, with 13 bases fitting TRBD2. The starting material was PBMCs from the stem cell graft donor, obtained from the stem cell graft. CDR3: CAIRTSGGRTDTQYF. In DNA, the CDR3 is TGTGCCATCAGGACTAGCGGGGGGCGGACAGATACGCAGTATTTT.